This T cell receptor (beta chain) came from a study of blood T cell repertoires in COVID-19. As for the study in general: Whether acute or convalescent, the COVID-19 samples came from the United States, Italy and Spain. PBMCs, B-cell-depleted T cells, or T cells were the source of the cDNA or gDNA that made up the material.

This clone has a handful of counts. In the study's own analysis: Estimated nucleated cell counts came from reference gene primer amplification. Here immunoSEQ multiplex PCR was the method, and the copy in TCRdb shows in-frame clones only, minus some. V, J and clone size are those of that table, while D and trimming were read from the DNA. The table lists under 500,000 clones, roughly 87% of them singletons. Participants' reported clinical history set cohort assignment. The V gene lost 4 bases and the J gene lost 4 bases, with 11 bases spanning the gap. The germline V gene has CDR1 SQVTM and CDR2 ANQGSEA. The CDR3 covers 13 residues.

The rearrangement joins TRBV29-1 to TRBJ1-5; D unclear. The sequenced sample consisted of PBMCs or T cells enriched from blood (not recorded which). This TCR was recovered from a young woman with acute COVID-19. DNA for the CDR3: TGCAGCGTTGGAGAATTGCGAAATCAGCCCCAGCATTTT. This sequence encodes CSVGELRNQPQHF.